The rows below give T cell receptor beta chains drawn from one sample of a study of blood T cell repertoires in COVID-19. Produced via immunoSEQ multiplex PCR; TCRdb's table is partial and in-frame only. Of 250,000 to 350,000 clones listed, more than 70% are singletons. The specimen was peripheral blood. The origin of the receptors is a woman aged 30 to 39 with COVID-19, enrolled during active disease. CDR3s include the opening cysteine and the closing phenylalanine or tryptophan. D genes are given only for firm matches. Part of the rows lack a size; the others show once, few, many or a class for expanded clones.

J gene	D gene	V gene	clone size	CDR3 length	CDR3 protein	CDR3 DNA
TRBJ1-1	TRBD1	TRBV19	.	14	CASNTRQGRTEAFF	TGTGCCAGTAACACCCGACAGGGCCGGACTGAAGCTTTCTTT
TRBJ2-5	.	TRBV21-1	.	12	CASSKSDTTQYF	TGTGCCAGCAGCAAATCCGATACAACCCAGTACTTC
TRBJ1-2	TRBD1	TRBV12-5	.	16	CASGYSGTGHNYGYTF	TGTGCTAGTGGTTACTCCGGGACAGGGCATAACTATGGCTACACCTTC
TRBJ2-7	.	TRBV3-1/TRBV3-2	.	17	CASSQDGGGPRRGEQYF	TGTGCCAGCAGCCAAGATGGGGGGGGGCCCCGGCGGGGCGAGCAGTACTTC
TRBJ1-3	.	TRBV5-1	once	18	CASSSGGPGSSSGNTIYF	TGCGCCAGCAGCTCGGGCGGGCCAGGAAGTAGCTCTGGAAACACCATATATTTT
TRBJ2-7	.	TRBV15	.	15	CATSTRQVRPYEQYF	TGTGCCACCAGCACAAGACAGGTCCGGCCCTACGAGCAGTACTTC
TRBJ2-3	TRBD1	TRBV9	.	15	CASSRQGASTDTQYF	TGTGCCAGCAGCCGCCAGGGGGCTAGCACAGATACGCAGTATTTT
TRBJ2-5	TRBD1	TRBV11-2	.	14	CASSQTGGWETQYF	TGTGCCAGCAGCCAGACAGGGGGCTGGGAGACCCAGTACTTC
TRBJ1-5	TRBD1	TRBV27	.	16	CASSFLDRVGNQPQHF	TGTGCCAGCAGTTTTTTGGACAGGGTGGGGAATCAGCCCCAGCATTTT
TRBJ2-7	TRBD1	TRBV28	.	15	CASRGTGTGIYEQYF	TGTGCCAGCAGGGGGACCGGGACAGGGATCTACGAGCAGTACTTC
TRBJ2-1	TRBD2	TRBV27	.	15	CASSLGLATSDEQFF	TGTGCCAGCAGTCTGGGACTAGCGACGAGCGATGAGCAGTTCTTC
TRBJ1-1	.	TRBV5-6	few	13	CASTHLGGTEAFF	TGTGCCAGCACCCATTTGGGGGGAACTGAAGCTTTCTTT
TRBJ2-3	TRBD1	TRBV5-1	.	17	CASSLGLTGQGAFTQYF	TGCGCCAGCAGCTTGGGTTTGACGGGACAGGGTGCCTTTACGCAGTATTTT
TRBJ1-1	.	TRBV28	.	15	CASNYPAGSNTEAFF	TGTGCCAGCAACTATCCGGCAGGGTCGAACACTGAAGCTTTCTTT
TRBJ2-4	TRBD2	TRBV18	.	15	CASSPPEREGGIQYF	TGTGCCAGCTCCCCCCCGGAGCGGGAGGGCGGCATTCAGTACTTC
TRBJ2-7	.	TRBV27	.	15	CASSLSRALSYEQYF	TGTGCCAGCAGTTTATCGCGGGCCCTCTCCTACGAGCAGTACTTC
TRBJ2-2	.	TRBV10-2	.	12	CASSDYTGELFF	TGCGCCAGCAGTGACTACACCGGGGAGCTGTTTTTT
TRBJ1-1	TRBD1	TRBV28	.	16	CASRPGTGGLNTEAFF	TGTGCCAGCAGGCCCGGGACAGGGGGCCTGAACACTGAAGCTTTCTTT
TRBJ1-1	.	TRBV20-1	.	11	CSAPDITEAFF	TGCAGTGCTCCCGACATCACTGAAGCTTTCTTT
TRBJ2-5	.	TRBV5-1	.	14	CASRPWTAQETQYF	TGCGCCAGCAGACCCTGGACAGCTCAAGAGACCCAGTACTTC
TRBJ2-2	.	TRBV11-2	.	16	CASLTALQENTGELFF	TGTGCCAGCTTGACGGCTTTACAGGAGAACACCGGGGAGCTGTTTTTT
TRBJ2-7	TRBD1	TRBV10-1	.	19	CASSEPAGTEGGHYYEQYF	TGCGCCAGCAGTGAGCCCGCCGGGACAGAAGGCGGACATTACTACGAGCAGTACTTC
TRBJ2-5	TRBD2	TRBV4-1	.	17	CASSQDIAGGLQETQYF	TGCGCCAGCAGCCAAGATATAGCGGGAGGGCTACAGGAGACCCAGTACTTC
TRBJ2-2	.	TRBV5-5	.	13	CASRQPGAGELFF	TGTGCCAGCAGACAACCAGGGGCCGGGGAGCTGTTTTTT
TRBJ2-7	TRBD2	TRBV4-1	.	15	CASSQTLTSGYEQYF	TGCGCCAGCAGCCAGACATTGACTAGCGGCTACGAGCAGTACTTC
TRBJ2-7	TRBD1	TRBV9	.	16	CASSGGWGQGTYEQYF	TGTGCCAGCAGCGGTGGCTGGGGACAGGGAACCTACGAGCAGTACTTC